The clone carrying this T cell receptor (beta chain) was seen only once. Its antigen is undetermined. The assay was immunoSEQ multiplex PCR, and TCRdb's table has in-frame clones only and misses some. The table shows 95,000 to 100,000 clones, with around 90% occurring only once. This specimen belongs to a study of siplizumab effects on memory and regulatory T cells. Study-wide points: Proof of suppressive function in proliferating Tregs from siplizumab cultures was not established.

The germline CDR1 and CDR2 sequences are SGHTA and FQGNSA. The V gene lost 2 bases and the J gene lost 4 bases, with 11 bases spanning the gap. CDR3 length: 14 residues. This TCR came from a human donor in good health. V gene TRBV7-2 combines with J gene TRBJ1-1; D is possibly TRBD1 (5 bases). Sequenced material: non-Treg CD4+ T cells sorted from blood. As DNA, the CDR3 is TGTGCCAGCAGCTTAAGACAGATGGGCACTGAAGCTTTCTTT. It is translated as CASSLRQMGTEAFF.